This TCR beta chain was recovered during a study of early T cells in non-severe SARS-CoV-2 infection. Turning to the study itself: Sequenced bulk RNA came from whole blood that was unsorted, and chains were unpaired. Overall study results and limits: Matching with VDJdb favored anti-spike CD8 responses (missing private and CD4 specificities).

The table lists this clonotype with many counts. Its antigen remains unknown. Molecules of cDNA were individually given unique molecular identifiers that were attached to them. TCRdb called the 5' RACE reads again in MiXCR, with one record for every CDR3 protein. The table shows 60,000 or so distinct CDR3 sequences, with more than 8.5% occurring only once. Germline CDR1 and CDR2: SGHRS and YFSETQ. V lost 0 bases and J 1 base, leaving 7 bases between the germline ends. The CDR3 contains 14 residues. The TCR was taken from an adult who was a healthcare worker with PCR-confirmed SARS-CoV-2 infection or an uninfected control (not recorded which). Input material: whole blood. The chain couples TRBV5-1 to TRBJ1-1, with D perhaps TRBD1 (5 bases). The CDR3 loop reads CASSLVTENTEAFF. CDR3 DNA: TGCGCCAGCAGCTTGGTGACAGAGAACACTGAAGCTTTCTTT.